These 18 T cell receptor beta chains came from one sample sequenced in a study of cytomegalovirus exposure and HLA in healthy donors. Use of 60 Vbeta and 13 Jbeta primers characterized the PCR. Using immunoSEQ multiplex PCR, the repertoire was profiled, and TCRdb retains in-frame clones only, with some absent. The sample yields roughly 160,000 clones, about 75% seen once. The specimen was PBMCs. These receptors were obtained from a man aged 50-60 years in good health and CMV-seropositive.

J is TRBJ1-5 and V is TRBV10-3; TRBD1 might be the D (6 bases). The V gene lost 7 bases and the J gene lost 5 bases, with 12 bases spanning the gap. The CDR3 loop spans 13 amino acids. Germline assignment: CDR1 ENHRY and CDR2 SYGVKD. DNA for the CDR3: TGTGCCATCAATGCAGGGGCCGATCAGCCCCAGCATTTT. Translation: CAINAGADQPQHF.

The V gene is TRBV25-1, the J gene TRBJ2-2; D perhaps matches TRBD1 (6 bases). In germline, CDR1 is MGHDK, CDR2 SYGVNS. The CDR3 runs 15 residues. Trimming left V 7 bases short and J 2 bases short, with 14 bases between. The CDR3 is CASKPGTSNTGELFF. In nucleotides, the CDR3 is TGTGCCAGCAAACCCGGGACAAGTAACACCGGGGAGCTGTTTTTT.

The chain combines TRBV11-2 with TRBJ1-6; 8 nucleotides align to TRBD1. The junction had 3 bases not matched to a gene; V was cut back by 5 bases and J by 6 bases. The CDR3 covers 14 residues. Germline CDR1 SGHAT, CDR2 FQNNGV. CDR3 region: CASSQGASNSPLHF. The DNA of the CDR3 is TGTGCCAGCAGCCAGGGGGCAAGTAATTCACCCCTCCACTTT.

The rearrangement links TRBV6-1 to TRBJ2-1; the match to TRBD2 covers 7 bases. The germline gives CDR1 MNHNS, CDR2 SASEGT. This CDR3 comprises 13 residues. Unmatched junction bases numbered 4, after V lost 7 bases and J lost 4 bases. The CDR3 region has the DNA TGTGCCAGCATTAGAGCGGGGTACAATGAGCAGTTCTTC. Translation: CASIRAGYNEQFF.

The rearrangement links TRBV6-5 to TRBJ1-5; weak D call: TRBD1 (5 bases). V shed 8 bases and J shed 7 bases, with 9 bases lying between them. The length of the CDR3 is 11 residues. From germline, CDR1 is MNHEY and CDR2 SVGAGI. The CDR3 here is CASRQGQPQHF. CDR3 DNA: TGTGCCAGCCGCCAGGGACAGCCCCAGCATTTT.

This clone has just a few counts. This chain connects TRBV19 to TRBJ1-3; D perhaps matches TRBD1 (5 bases). Trimming stripped 9 bases from V and 1 base from J, with 13 bases between. From germline, CDR1 is LNHDA and CDR2 SQIVND (reference sequence). This CDR3 contains 14 residues. The CDR3 nucleotides read TGTGCCAGCAGACAGCCTTCTTCTGGAAACACCATATATTTT. As protein: CASRQPSSGNTIYF.

The chain recombines TRBV5-4 with TRBJ2-5; the match to TRBD1 covers 11 bases. The CDR3 is 19 amino acids. CDR1 and CDR2 from the germline V gene are SGHNT and YYREEE (reference sequence). V trimming: 3 bases; J trimming: 2 bases; junction bases outside the gene matches: 15. The CDR3, as DNA: TGTGCCAGCAGCTCACGAGCTACACCGGGACAGGGGGTTCAAGAGACCCAGTACTTC. This codes for CASSSRATPGQGVQETQYF.

This sequence joins TRBV28 and TRBJ1-1; D unclear. There are 15 residues in the CDR3. V was shortened by 7 bases and J by 2 bases, with 17 bases between the two germline ends. CDR1 MDHEN and CDR2 SYDVKM come from the germline V gene. CDR3 amino acids: CASKPRPDGNTEAFF. The CDR3 region has the DNA TGTGCCAGCAAACCCAGGCCTGACGGAAACACTGAAGCTTTCTTT.

This rearrangement joins TRBV11-2 to TRBJ1-6, with TRBD1 as a possible D gene (5 bases). Germline assignment: CDR1 SGHAT and CDR2 FQNNGV. The CDR3 has 15 amino acids. Trimming removed 5 bases from V and 10 bases from J, with 18 bases in between. CDR3 protein: CASSNQGGVGSPLHF. In DNA, the CDR3 is TGTGCCAGCAGCAACCAGGGAGGGGTCGGATCACCCCTCCACTTT.

The rearrangement links TRBV4-2 to TRBJ1-2; the D is unclear. V was shortened by 4 bases and J by 4 bases, with 19 bases between the two germline ends. The CDR3 extends over 16 amino acids. In germline, CDR1 is LGHNA, CDR2 YNFKEQ. CDR3 sequence (DNA): TGTGCCAGCAGCCCCGAGGGTGCAGGCCAACCCTATGGCTACACCTTC. Protein product: CASSPEGAGQPYGYTF.

This clone appeared once. The rearrangement links TRBV27 to TRBJ2-7, with D tentatively TRBD1 (5 bases). This CDR3 spans 13 amino acids. Trimming took 3 bases from V and 3 from J, leaving 9 bases between them. Germline V gene data show CDR1 as MNHEY and CDR2 as SMNVEV (reference sequence). CDR3 sequence (DNA): TGTGCCAGCAGTTTTGACAGAGGCTACGAGCAGTACTTC. Residues: CASSFDRGYEQYF.

V gene TRBV28 combines with J gene TRBJ2-3; D possibly corresponds to TRBD2 (7 bases). Germline V CDR1 and CDR2: MDHEN, SYDVKM. The CDR3 has 13 residues. The ends were cut back, 5 bases at V and 4 bases at J, with 10 bases in the middle. CDR3 sequence: CASSAGGPDTQYF. Here the CDR3 DNA reads TGTGCCAGCAGTGCCGGGGGGCCAGATACGCAGTATTTT.

The chain recombines TRBV5-1 with TRBJ2-3; tentatively, D is TRBD1 (5 bases). Germline CDR1 SGHRS, CDR2 YFSETQ. The CDR3 is 14 residues long. V lost 2 bases and J 2 bases, leaving 9 bases between the germline ends. CDR3 DNA sequence: TGCGCCAGCAGCTTTAAGGGGCTCACAGATACGCAGTATTTT. This sequence encodes CASSFKGLTDTQYF.

The chain joins TRBV18 to TRBJ1-4, with a possible D match to TRBD1 (6 bases). The V gene lost 0 bases and the J gene lost 10 bases, with 12 bases spanning the gap. The length of the CDR3 is 14 residues. Germline loops: CDR1 KGHSH, CDR2 LQKENI. CDR3 loop: CASSPPGGVGKLFF. The CDR3 region has the DNA TGTGCCAGCTCACCACCTGGGGGCGTAGGAAAACTGTTTTTT.

This clone was counted a few times. The V and J genes are TRBV7-7 and TRBJ2-5; D possibly corresponds to TRBD2 (6 bases). Trimming cost V 5 bases and J 5 bases, with 12 bases left between them. Germline CDR1 and CDR2: SSHAT and FNYEAQ (reference sequence). The length of the CDR3 is 13 residues. The CDR3 here is CASSPGERETQYF. The CDR3, as DNA: TGTGCCAGCAGCCCGGGGGAAAGGGAGACCCAGTACTTC.

V is TRBV7-5 and J is TRBJ1-2; the tabulated D call, TRBD1, remains unverified against the DNA. TRBV7-5 is shown as a pseudogene. The CDR3 spans 18 residues. The CDR3 reads CARSLRVSGPLFDYGYTF. DNA of the CDR3: TGTGCCAGAAGCTTACGGGTCTCAGGGCCCTTATTCGACTATGGCTACACCTTC.

The gene calls are TRBV2 and TRBJ1-4; 9 nucleotides line up with TRBD1. The CDR3 covers 14 residues. V shed 2 bases, J shed 7 bases, and the junction held 2 bases outside the gene matches. Germline CDR1 and CDR2: SNHLY and FYNNEI. The CDR3 sequence: CASSEWTGVEKLFF. In DNA, the CDR3 is TGTGCCAGCAGTGAATGGACAGGGGTTGAAAAACTGTTTTTT.

In its sample, this clone was seen once. V gene TRBV5-6 combines with J gene TRBJ2-7; TRBD1 matches at 9 bases. Germline V gene sequence: CDR1 SGHDT, CDR2 YYEEEE. The CDR3 extends over 13 amino acids. Unmatched junction bases numbered 4, after V lost 2 bases and J lost 7 bases. The chain's CDR3 is CASSFTGGGEQYF. The DNA of the CDR3 is TGTGCCAGCAGCTTTACAGGGGGCGGGGAGCAGTACTTC.